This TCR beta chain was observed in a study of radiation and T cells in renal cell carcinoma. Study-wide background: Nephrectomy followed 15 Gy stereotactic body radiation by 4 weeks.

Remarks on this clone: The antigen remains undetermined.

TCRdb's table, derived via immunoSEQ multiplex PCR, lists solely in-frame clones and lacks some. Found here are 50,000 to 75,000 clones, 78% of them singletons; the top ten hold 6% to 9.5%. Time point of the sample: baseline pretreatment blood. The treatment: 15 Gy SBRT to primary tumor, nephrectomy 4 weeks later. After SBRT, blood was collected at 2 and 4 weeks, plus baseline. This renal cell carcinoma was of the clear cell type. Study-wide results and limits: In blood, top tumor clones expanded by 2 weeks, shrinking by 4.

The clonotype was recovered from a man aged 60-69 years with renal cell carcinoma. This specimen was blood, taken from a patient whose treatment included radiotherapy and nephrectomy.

The CDR3 coding sequence is TGTGCCAGCAGTTACTCGCTTGGGGGGGGGCCGGGTGAGCAGTTCTTC. This translates into CASSYSLGGGPGEQFF. This chain uses TRBV6-5 with TRBJ2-1; TRBD2 might be the D (7 bases). This CDR3 spans 16 amino acids. V was trimmed by 0 bases and J by 9 bases, leaving 18 bases between them. In germline, CDR1 is MNHEY, CDR2 SVGAGI.